A single sample is the source of the 30 T cell receptor beta chains below, sequenced in a study of CD8 T cells in Susac syndrome. Reverse transcription of roughly 0.5 to 1 ug RNA was performed with random hexamers. MiXCR was run by TCRdb on the immunoSEQ multiplex PCR reads, yielding one entry per CDR3 protein. The sample records 100,000 to 150,000 distinct CDR3 sequences, around 86% being singletons. Sequenced sample: CD8+ T cells from PBMCs. All receptors derive from a human donor with multiple sclerosis.

This clonotype was counted only a few times. This sequence joins TRBV7-9 and TRBJ2-2, with D perhaps TRBD1 or TRBD2 (7 bases each). The CDR3 sequence is 14 residues long. The germline V gene encodes CDR1 SEHNR and CDR2 FQNEAQ (reference sequence). The ends were cut back, 8 bases at V and 3 bases at J, with 13 bases in the middle. CDR3 in DNA: TGTGCCAGCGGGGCAGGGGGGGACACCGGGGAGCTGTTTTTT. Translated, it gives CASGAGGDTGELFF.

Regarding this clonotype: The junction does not match germline at one end; this may be a read error. The chain uses TRBV7-7 and TRBJ1-2; 8 bases align to TRBD1. This CDR3 comprises 17 residues. Germline CDR1 reads SSHAT; CDR2 reads FNYEAQ (reference sequence). This CDR3 is CASSLEGSGQGANGYTF. The CDR3 bases are TGTGCTAGCAGCTTAGAGGGGTCGGGGCAGGGGGCGAATGGCTACACCTTC.

The rearrangement uses TRBV28 and TRBJ1-1; 9 bases fit TRBD1. The CDR3 has 15 residues. CDR1 is MDHEN and CDR2 is SYDVKM in the germline V gene. V shed 6 bases and J 0 bases; nucleotides not matched to a gene: 5. The CDR3 coding sequence is TGTGCCAGCAGAGGGGACAGGGAATTGAACACTGAAGCTTTCTTT. Translated: CASRGDRELNTEAFF. The full variable domain, its missing parts supplied by reference TRBV28 and TRBJ1-1, is DVKVTQSSRYLVKRTGEKVFLECVQDMDHENMFWYRQDPGLGLRLIYFSYDVKMKEKGDIPEGYSVSREKKERFSLILESASTNQTSMYLCASRGDRELNTEAFFGQGTRLTVV.

The chain uses TRBV7-6 and TRBJ1-3; no reliable D call. Germline lookup yields CDR1 SGHVS and CDR2 FNYEAQ. V dropped 2 bases and J dropped 4 bases, with 18 bases sitting between them. The CDR3 has 17 residues. The CDR3 is CASSLLRWGTPGNTIYF. The CDR3 nucleotides are TGTGCCAGCAGCTTACTTCGATGGGGAACACCCGGAAACACCATATATTTT.

J is TRBJ1-1 and V is TRBV19; D remains unclear. Germline CDR1 LNHDA, CDR2 SQIVND (reference sequence). Trimming removed 7 bases at V and 5 bases at J, with 8 bases between. The CDR3 has 11 residues. The CDR3 sequence is CASKGGTEAFF. The DNA of the CDR3 is TGTGCCAGTAAGGGAGGGACTGAAGCTTTCTTT.

The chain links TRBV5-1 to TRBJ2-5; D possibly corresponds to TRBD1 (5 bases). Germline lookup yields CDR1 SGHRS and CDR2 YFSETQ. The V gene lost 2 bases and the J gene lost 2 bases, with 10 bases spanning the gap. CDR3 length: 14 residues. This chain's CDR3 is CASSFRTLQETQYF. The CDR3 DNA sequence: TGCGCCAGCAGCTTCAGGACACTACAAGAGACCCAGTACTTC. Drawing the rest from reference TRBV5-1 and TRBJ2-5, the complete variable domain is KAGVTQTPRYLIKTRGQQVTLSCSPISGHRSVSWYQQTPGQGLQFLFEYFSETQRNKGNFPGRFSGRQFSNSRSEMNVSTLELGDSALYLCASSFRTLQETQYFGPGTRLLVL.

This chain links TRBV12-3 or TRBV12-4 with TRBJ2-3, with a possible D match to TRBD2 (6 bases). The CDR3 has 14 amino acids. Deletions cut 5 bases from V and 0 bases from J, with 9 bases between. As DNA, the CDR3 is TGTGCCAGCAGTCCAGGGACTAGCACAGATACGCAGTATTTT. It yields the protein CASSPGTSTDTQYF.

The V and J genes are TRBV20-1 and TRBJ2-1; D might be TRBD1 (8 bases). CDR1 and CDR2 from the germline V gene are DFQATT and SNEGSKA (reference sequence). The CDR3 totals 17 residues. The V gene lost 1 base and the J gene lost 3 bases, with 19 bases spanning the gap. CDR3 bases: TGCAGTGCTAGAGGATGGACAGGGACTACGAACTACAATGAGCAGTTCTTC. Translation: CSARGWTGTTNYNEQFF.

The chain joins TRBV12-3 or TRBV12-4 to TRBJ2-3; 12 positions agree with TRBD2. V shed 5 bases, J shed 4 bases, and the junction held 7 bases outside the gene matches. The CDR3 contains 16 residues. The CDR3 here is CASSPTSGRPSDTQYF. CDR3 coding DNA: TGTGCCAGCAGTCCAACTAGCGGGAGGCCGTCAGATACGCAGTATTTT.

As concerns this clonotype: Germline and junction disagree at one end, which may indicate a read error. V gene TRBV4-3 combines with J gene TRBJ1-1; D not certain. CDR1 is LGHNA, CDR2 YSLEER, per germline. The CDR3 has 18 amino acids. The CDR3 spells CASSQTLPAIRQNTEVFF. The CDR3 nucleotides are TGCGCCAGCAGCCAGACCCTCCCAGCAATCCGGCAGAACACTGAAGTTTTCTTT.

The genes are TRBV13 and TRBJ2-3; TRBD2 is a possible D gene (5 bases). The CDR3 runs to 13 residues. Germline CDR1 is PRHDT and CDR2 is FYEKMQ (reference sequence). Deletions cut 5 bases from V and 1 base from J, with 7 bases between. The CDR3: CASSISGTDTQYF. CDR3 nucleotides: TGTGCCAGCAGCATTAGCGGCACAGATACGCAGTATTTT.

The chain recombines TRBV3-1 with TRBJ2-5, with a tentative D call TRBD1 (6 bases). Germline CDR1 is LGHDT and CDR2 is YNNKEL (reference sequence). Trimming removed 3 bases at V and 3 bases at J, with 23 bases between. The CDR3 contains 18 residues. In nucleotides, the CDR3 is TGTGCCAGCAGCCATCCCCCGCTCACAGGGATAAGGGAAGAGACCCAGTACTTC. Its protein is CASSHPPLTGIREETQYF.

The chain combines TRBV19 with TRBJ2-2, with 8 nucleotides matching TRBD2. The CDR3 is 15 residues long. Germline V gives CDR1 LNHDA, CDR2 SQIVND (reference sequence). With V trimmed by 3 bases and J by 4 bases, 4 bases remained unmatched. CDR3 sequence (DNA): TGTGCCAGTAGTATCGCGGGAGGTGGCACCGGGGAGCTGTTTTTT. As protein: CASSIAGGGTGELFF.

This chain uses TRBV7-9 with TRBJ2-7; D not certain. CDR1 is SEHNR and CDR2 is FQNEAQ in the germline V gene (reference sequence). This CDR3 spans 13 amino acids. V lost 5 bases to trimming and J lost 1 base, with 9 bases between them. CDR3 amino acids: CASSLLGSYEQYV. CDR3 nucleotides: TGTGCCAGCAGCCTCCTGGGGTCCTACGAGCAGTACGTC.

The chain joins TRBV2 to TRBJ2-7; D call uncertain. The V gene's germline CDR1 is SNHLY and CDR2 FYNNEI. This CDR3 region has 13 residues. V was shortened by 8 bases and J by 1 base, with 12 bases between the two germline ends. In DNA, the CDR3 is TGTGCCAGCCAGGCGGTTGCGTCCTACGAGCAGTACGTC. Amino acid sequence: CASQAVASYEQYV.

The chain has TRBV5-1 and TRBJ2-3; TRBD1 agrees at 8 bases. The germline V gene has CDR1 SGHRS and CDR2 YFSETQ. V lost 2 bases and J lost 2; bases outside the gene matches: 7. This CDR3 is 16 amino acids long. CDR3 bases: TGCGCCAGCAGCTTCATCAGGGGGCGAGACACAGATACGCAGTATTTT. It translates to CASSFIRGRDTDTQYF.

V usage is TRBV28 and J usage is TRBJ2-7, with 8 positions matching TRBD1. Germline lookup yields CDR1 MDHEN and CDR2 SYDVKM. After removal of 4 bases from V and 4 bases from J, the junction contained 6 bases not matched to a gene. The CDR3 is made up of 14 amino acids. The chain's CDR3 is CASSCGTGSYEQYF. For the CDR3, the DNA is TGTGCCAGCAGTTGTGGGACAGGTTCGTACGAGCAGTACTTC.

The rearrangement links TRBV19 to TRBJ2-3; 8 nucleotides match TRBD1. The CDR3 totals 14 residues. The V segment lost 10 bases and the J segment 4 bases; nucleotides outside the gene matches: 10. From germline, CDR1 is LNHDA and CDR2 SQIVND (reference sequence). In DNA form, the CDR3 reads TGTGCCACAGGGGCGACAGGGGATGCAGATACGCAGTATTTT. The encoded protein is CATGATGDADTQYF.

A note on this clonotype: One junction end disagrees with the germline gene, perhaps due to a read error. The rearrangement joins TRBV20-1 to TRBJ1-1; unclear D gene. The germline V gene has CDR1 DFQATT and CDR2 SNEGSKA (reference sequence). This CDR3 has 13 amino acids. The CDR3 sequence: CSPRCWLNTEVFF. CDR3 sequence (DNA): TGCAGTCCAAGGTGTTGGCTGAACACTGAAGTTTTCTTT.

This clonotype was found once. The V gene is TRBV19, the J gene TRBJ2-2; D gene uncertain. This CDR3 contains 13 residues. Germline lookup yields CDR1 LNHDA and CDR2 SQIVND (reference sequence). The V end was cut by 9 bases, the J end by 0 bases, with 8 bases between. In DNA form, the CDR3 reads TGTGCCAGCTCCCACGCGAACACCGGGGAGCTGTTTTTT. It translates to CASSHANTGELFF.

The chain is built from TRBV11-2 and TRBJ2-6, with a weak D call TRBD1 (5 bases). In germline, CDR1 is SGHAT, CDR2 FQNNGV. V was clipped by 3 bases and J by 0 bases, with 21 bases between them. CDR3 length equals 20 residues. CDR3 region: CASSFGSLADSLSGANVLTF. Written as DNA, the CDR3 is TGTGCCAGCAGCTTCGGTTCGTTGGCAGACAGTCTCTCTGGGGCCAACGTCCTGACTTTC.

V is TRBV6-1 and J is TRBJ2-2, with a weak D call TRBD1 (6 bases). CDR1 MNHNS and CDR2 SASEGT come from the germline V gene. Deletions cut 6 bases from V and 4 bases from J, with 12 bases between. The CDR3 covers 14 residues. The CDR3 DNA follows: TGTGCCAGCAGGATACAGGGAATCACCGGGGAGCTGTTTTTT. Amino acid sequence: CASRIQGITGELFF.

V is TRBV12-3 or TRBV12-4 and J is TRBJ2-5; D might be TRBD1 or TRBD2, each matching 6 bases. The V and J ends lost 2 bases and 3 bases respectively, with 10 bases between them. There are 14 residues in the CDR3. The CDR3 reads CASSLLRGEETQYF. The CDR3 DNA is TGTGCCAGCAGTTTATTGAGGGGGGAAGAGACCCAGTACTTC.

The rearrangement joins TRBV24-1 to TRBJ2-1, with 7 bases identical to TRBD1. V shed 8 bases, J shed 6 bases, and the junction held 6 bases outside the gene matches. The CDR3 is 13 amino acids. Germline-derived CDR1 and CDR2 are KGHDR and SFDVKD. DNA for the CDR3: TGTGCCACCACACAGACAGGGATCAATGAGCAGTTCTTC. It yields the protein CATTQTGINEQFF.

The chain joins TRBV6-2 or TRBV6-3 to TRBJ1-5; D may be TRBD1 (5 bases). This CDR3 region has 15 residues. The germline V gene encodes CDR1 MNHEY and CDR2 SVGEGT. Between the trimmed V and J ends, which lost 5 bases and 5 bases, there was a span of 16 bases. CDR3 in amino acids: CASSPVRGADQPQHF. The CDR3 nucleotides are TGTGCCAGCAGTCCCGTGAGAGGGGCCGATCAGCCCCAGCATTTT.

This clonotype has only one observation. The chain joins TRBV5-6 to TRBJ2-7, with a possible D match to TRBD1 (5 bases). CDR1 is SGHDT and CDR2 is YYEEEE in the germline V gene. Trimming removed 4 bases from V and 2 bases from J, with 13 bases in between. CDR3 length: 14 residues. The CDR3, as DNA: TGTGCCAGCAGCGCACATACAGGAGCCTACGAGCAGTACTTC. It codes for CASSAHTGAYEQYF. Together with reference TRBV5-6 and TRBJ2-7, the CDR3 gives the full variable domain: DAGVTQSPTHLIKTRGQQVTLRCSPKSGHDTVSWYQQALGQGPQFIFQYYEEEERQRGNFPDRFSGHQFPNYSSELNVNALLLGDSALYLCASSAHTGAYEQYFGPGTRLTVT.

The chain links TRBV20-1 to TRBJ1-1, with D unclear. The CDR3 consists of 13 residues. V lost 2 bases to trimming and J lost 7 bases, with 14 bases between them. Germline CDR1 and CDR2: DFQATT and SNEGSKA (reference sequence). This CDR3 is CSARPGGHFEAFF. The CDR3 nucleotides are TGCAGTGCTAGACCCGGCGGGCATTTTGAAGCTTTCTTT.

This clonotype appeared a single time. This sequence joins TRBV7-9 and TRBJ2-3, with a weak D call TRBD2 (6 bases). V lost 7 bases, J lost 1 base, and 15 bases lay in between. The CDR3 totals 15 residues. Germline loops: CDR1 SEHNR, CDR2 FQNEAQ (reference sequence). In nucleotides, the CDR3 is TGTGCCAGCACCCTCCCCAGCGGGCGCACAGATACGCAGTATTTT. This codes for CASTLPSGRTDTQYF.

This rearrangement joins TRBV6-6 to TRBJ2-7; weak D call: TRBD2 (5 bases). Germline CDR1 reads MNHNY; CDR2 reads SVGAGI (reference sequence). The V end was cut by 3 bases, the J end by 2 bases, with 14 bases between. The CDR3 sequence is 15 residues long. The CDR3 DNA is TGTGCCAGCAGTTATTCGGACTCAGTTGCCTACGAGCAGTACTTC. It codes for CASSYSDSVAYEQYF.

This sequence joins TRBV28 and TRBJ1-3, with unresolved D. V was shortened by 6 bases and J by 0 bases, with 9 bases between the two germline ends. CDR1 is MDHEN, CDR2 SYDVKM, per germline. CDR3 length: 14 amino acids. The CDR3 protein is CASRSGSSGNTIYF. The DNA for the CDR3 is TGTGCCAGCAGAAGTGGTAGCTCTGGAAACACCATATATTTT.